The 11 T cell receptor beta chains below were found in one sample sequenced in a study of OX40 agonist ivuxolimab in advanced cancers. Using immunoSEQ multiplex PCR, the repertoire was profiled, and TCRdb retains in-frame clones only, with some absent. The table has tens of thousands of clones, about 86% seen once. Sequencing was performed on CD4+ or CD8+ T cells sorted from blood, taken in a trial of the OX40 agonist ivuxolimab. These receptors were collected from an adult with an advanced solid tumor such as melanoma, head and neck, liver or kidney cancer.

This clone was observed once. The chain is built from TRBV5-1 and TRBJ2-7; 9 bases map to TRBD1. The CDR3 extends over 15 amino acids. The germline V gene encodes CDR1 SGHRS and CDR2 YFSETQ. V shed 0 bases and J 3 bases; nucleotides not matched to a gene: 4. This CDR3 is CASSLDGTGYYEQYF. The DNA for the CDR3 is TGCGCCAGCAGCTTGGATGGGACAGGGTACTACGAGCAGTACTTC. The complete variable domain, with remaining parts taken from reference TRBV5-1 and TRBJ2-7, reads KAGVTQTPRYLIKTRGQQVTLSCSPISGHRSVSWYQQTPGQGLQFLFEYFSETQRNKGNFPGRFSGRQFSNSRSEMNVSTLELGDSALYLCASSLDGTGYYEQYFGPGTRLTVT.

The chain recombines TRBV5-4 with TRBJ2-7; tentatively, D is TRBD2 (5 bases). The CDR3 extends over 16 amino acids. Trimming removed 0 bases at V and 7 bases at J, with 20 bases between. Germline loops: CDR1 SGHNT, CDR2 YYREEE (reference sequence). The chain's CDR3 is CASSLARRSPRVEQYF. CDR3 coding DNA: TGTGCCAGCAGCTTGGCCAGGCGGAGCCCGCGGGTGGAGCAGTACTTC.

CDR3 residues: CASSSDRYPEKLFF. As DNA, the CDR3 is TGTGCCAGCAGCTCCGACAGGTACCCTGAAAAACTGTTTTTT. This chain connects TRBV5-5 to TRBJ1-4, with D perhaps TRBD1 (6 bases). V was trimmed by 3 bases and J by 7 bases, leaving 13 bases between them. The CDR3 extends over 14 amino acids. Germline-derived CDR1 and CDR2 are SGHKS and YYEKEE (reference sequence).

Here the CDR3 reads CASSVGGRARSDTQYF. In DNA form, the CDR3 reads TGTGCCAGCAGCGTTGGCGGGAGGGCCCGGTCAGATACGCAGTATTTT. The J gene is TRBJ2-3, the V gene TRBV9; 9 bases agree with TRBD2. With 2 bases clipped from V and 4 bases from J, the junction kept 8 bases outside the gene matches. The germline V gene encodes CDR1 SGDLS and CDR2 YYNGEE. This CDR3 is built from 16 residues.

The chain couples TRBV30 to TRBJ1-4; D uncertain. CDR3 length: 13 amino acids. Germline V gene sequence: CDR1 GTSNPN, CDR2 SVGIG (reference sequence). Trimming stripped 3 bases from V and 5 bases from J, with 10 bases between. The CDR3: CAWSWQGNEKLFF. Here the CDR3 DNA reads TGTGCCTGGAGCTGGCAAGGGAATGAAAAACTGTTTTTT.

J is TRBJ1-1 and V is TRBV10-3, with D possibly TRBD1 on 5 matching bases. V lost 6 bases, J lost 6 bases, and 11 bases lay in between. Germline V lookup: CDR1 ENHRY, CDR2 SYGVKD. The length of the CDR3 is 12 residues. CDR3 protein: CAIRPDSSEAFF. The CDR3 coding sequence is TGTGCCATCAGACCTGACAGCTCTGAAGCTTTCTTT.

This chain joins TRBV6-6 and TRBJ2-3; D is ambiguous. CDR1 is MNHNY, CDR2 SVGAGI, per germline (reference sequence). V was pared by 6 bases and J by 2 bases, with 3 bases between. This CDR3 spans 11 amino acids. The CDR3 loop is CASRTTDTQYF. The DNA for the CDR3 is TGTGCCAGCAGGACCACAGATACGCAGTATTTT.

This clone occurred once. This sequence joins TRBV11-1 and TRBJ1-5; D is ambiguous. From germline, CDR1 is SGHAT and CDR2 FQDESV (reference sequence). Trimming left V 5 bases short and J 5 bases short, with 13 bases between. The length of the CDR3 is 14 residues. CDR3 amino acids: CASSPAGRHQPQHF. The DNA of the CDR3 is TGTGCCAGCAGCCCGGCCGGGAGGCATCAGCCCCAGCATTTT.

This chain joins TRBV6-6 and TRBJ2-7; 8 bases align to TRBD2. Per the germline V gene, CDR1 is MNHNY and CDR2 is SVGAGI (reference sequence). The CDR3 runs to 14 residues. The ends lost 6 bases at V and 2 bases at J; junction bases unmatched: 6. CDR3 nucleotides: TGTGCCAGCAGCCATAGCGGGAAGACCTACGAGCAGTACTTC. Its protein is CASSHSGKTYEQYF.

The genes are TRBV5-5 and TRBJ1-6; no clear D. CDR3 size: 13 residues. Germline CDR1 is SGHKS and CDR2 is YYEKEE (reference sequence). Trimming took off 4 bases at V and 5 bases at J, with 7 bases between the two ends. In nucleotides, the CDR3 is TGTGCCAGCAGCCTGATGAATAATTCACCCCTCCACTTT. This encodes CASSLMNNSPLHF.

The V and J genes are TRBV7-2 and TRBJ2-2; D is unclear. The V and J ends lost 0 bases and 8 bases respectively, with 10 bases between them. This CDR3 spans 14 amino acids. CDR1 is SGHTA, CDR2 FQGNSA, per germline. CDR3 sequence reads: CASSLAAIPGELFF. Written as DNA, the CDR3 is TGTGCCAGCAGCTTAGCGGCCATCCCGGGGGAGCTGTTTTTT.